Each of the 24 T cell receptor beta chains below was sequenced from the same sample in a study of T cells and Merkel cell carcinoma outcomes. Only in-frame clones appear in the TCRdb table, and some are missing; sequencing was by immunoSEQ multiplex PCR. The sample shows about 15,000 clones, about four fifths of them seen only once. Sequencing was performed on tumor tissue from Merkel cell carcinoma. The receptors derive from a human donor with Merkel cell carcinoma.

The gene calls are TRBV30 and TRBJ2-3; unclear D gene. V was cut by 4 bases and J by 1 base, with 12 bases left in between. The CDR3 is 14 residues long. The V gene's germline CDR1 is GTSNPN and CDR2 SVGIG (reference sequence). The CDR3 region is CAWNIERRTDTQYF. The CDR3 DNA sequence: TGTGCCTGGAACATTGAAAGGCGCACAGATACGCAGTATTTT.

V gene TRBV19 combines with J gene TRBJ2-1, with TRBD2 identical over 13 bases. The V segment lost 4 bases and the J segment 5 bases; nucleotides outside the gene matches: 5. There are 16 residues in the CDR3. Germline CDR1 LNHDA, CDR2 SQIVND (reference sequence). CDR3 protein: CASSRPGTSGNNEQFF. CDR3 coding DNA: TGTGCCAGTAGTAGACCGGGGACTAGCGGGAACAATGAGCAGTTCTTC.

V and J are TRBV9 and TRBJ1-1; TRBD1 agrees at 8 bases. This CDR3 region has 15 residues. Losses at the gene ends were 0 bases for V and 1 base for J; bases not matched to a gene: 2. Germline V gene data show CDR1 as SGDLS and CDR2 as YYNGEE. The chain's CDR3 is CASSVGDRQNTEAFF. The DNA for the CDR3 is TGTGCCAGCAGCGTAGGGGACAGGCAGAACACTGAAGCTTTCTTT.

The V and J genes are TRBV7-9 and TRBJ1-3; D not certain. The CDR3 spans 12 residues. V was trimmed by 0 bases and J by 4 bases, leaving 1 base between them. Per the germline V gene, CDR1 is SEHNR and CDR2 is FQNEAQ (reference sequence). The CDR3 spells CASSLAGNTIYF. The CDR3 nucleotides are TGTGCCAGCAGCTTAGCGGGAAACACCATATATTTT. The full variable domain, with the rest looked up from reference TRBV7-9 and TRBJ1-3, is DTGVSQNPRHKITKRGQNVTFRCDPISEHNRLYWYRQTLGQGPEFLTYFQNEAQLEKSRLLSDRFSAERPKGSFSTLEIQRTEQGDSAMYLCASSLAGNTIYFGEGSWLTVV.

J is TRBJ1-1 and V is TRBV27; D is uncertain. The CDR3 loop spans 11 amino acids. Germline lookup yields CDR1 MNHEY and CDR2 SMNVEV (reference sequence). Trimming removed 7 bases at V and 2 bases at J, with 5 bases between. The CDR3 loop reads CASIENTEAFF. The DNA for the CDR3 is TGTGCCAGCATCGAAAACACTGAAGCTTTCTTT.

This chain links TRBV23-1 with TRBJ2-7; 7 bases fit TRBD1. TRBV23-1 qualifies as an ORF whose function is uncertain. CDR3 size: 18 residues. The V segment lost 0 bases and the J segment 3 bases; nucleotides outside the gene matches: 14. The CDR3 region has the DNA TGCGCCAGCAGTCAATCCAGACAGGGCCTTCACTCTTTCTACGAGCAGTACTTC. Translating it yields CASSQSRQGLHSFYEQYF.

The V and J genes are TRBV11-1 and TRBJ2-3; D is ambiguous. The CDR3 extends over 12 amino acids. From germline, CDR1 is SGHAT and CDR2 FQDESV (reference sequence). The V end lost 4 bases, the J end lost 2 bases, and 4 bases lay between the germline ends. DNA for the CDR3: TGTGCCAGCAGCTGGGACACAGATACGCAGTATTTT. This encodes CASSWDTDTQYF.

V gene TRBV4-1 combines with J gene TRBJ1-4, with D perhaps matching TRBD1 (5 bases). Trimming stripped 3 bases from V and 4 bases from J, with 30 bases between. The germline V gene encodes CDR1 MGHRA and CDR2 YSYEKL. The CDR3 is made up of 21 amino acids. The CDR3 loop is CASSQSSSAGRMGVINEKLFF. The CDR3 bases are TGCGCCAGCAGCCAGTCCTCTAGTGCAGGGAGGATGGGGGTAATTAATGAAAAACTGTTTTTT.

As DNA, the CDR3 is TGTGCCAGCGGGGCGGGAGATACGCAGTATTTT. It is translated as CASGAGDTQYF. This chain joins TRBV7-9 and TRBJ2-3; D is tentatively TRBD1 or TRBD2 (5 bases each). CDR1 and CDR2 from the germline V gene are SEHNR and FQNEAQ (reference sequence). The V end was cut by 8 bases, the J end by 5 bases, with 8 bases between. This CDR3 spans 11 amino acids.

The V call is TRBV7-6, the J call TRBJ1-3; D gene unclear. Trimming removed 1 base at V and 0 bases at J, with 10 bases between. Germline CDR1 SGHVS, CDR2 FNYEAQ. The CDR3 is 16 amino acids. The DNA of the CDR3 is TGTGCCAGCAGCTTAGAATACCGGAACTCTGGAAACACCATATATTTT. It specifies CASSLEYRNSGNTIYF. The full variable domain, with the rest looked up from reference TRBV7-6 and TRBJ1-3, is GAGVSQSPRYKVTKRGQDVALRCDPISGHVSLYWYRQALGQGPEFLTYFNYEAQQDKSGLPNDRFSAERPEGSISTLTIQRTEQRDSAMYRCASSLEYRNSGNTIYFGEGSWLTVV.

The CDR3 protein is CASSLATGFVGELFF. The DNA of the CDR3 is TGTGCCAGCAGCTTGGCAACAGGGTTTGTAGGGGAGCTGTTTTTT. This chain links TRBV5-4 with TRBJ2-2, with D perhaps TRBD1 (6 bases). The CDR3 covers 15 residues. Germline loops: CDR1 SGHNT, CDR2 YYREEE (reference sequence). The V and J ends lost 0 bases and 8 bases respectively, with 14 bases between them.

J is TRBJ2-1 and V is TRBV18; TRBD1 aligns across 12 bases. The V and J ends lost 3 bases and 9 bases, in that order; junction bases with no gene match: 9. Germline values: CDR1 KGHSH, CDR2 LQKENI. This CDR3 comprises 16 residues. As DNA, the CDR3 is TGTGCCAGCTCACCTTTGCCGGGACAGGGGGCCGGTGAGCAGTTCTTC. Protein product: CASSPLPGQGAGEQFF.

The chain links TRBV18 to TRBJ2-7, with TRBD1 matching over 9 bases. The V and J ends lost 3 bases and 5 bases, in that order; junction bases with no gene match: 5. CDR1 and CDR2 (germline): KGHSH, LQKENI. The CDR3 contains 14 residues. The CDR3 nucleotides read TGTGCCAGCTCACCCCTGGGACAGGGTAACGAGCAGTACTTC. Its translation is CASSPLGQGNEQYF.

This chain connects TRBV18 to TRBJ1-1, with 7 positions matching TRBD1. V trimming: 1 base; J trimming: 1 base; junction bases outside the gene matches: 3. In germline, CDR1 is KGHSH, CDR2 LQKENI. The CDR3 has 15 amino acids. CDR3 loop: CASSPQTGSNTEAFF. Written as DNA, the CDR3 is TGTGCCAGCTCACCACAGACAGGGTCGAACACTGAAGCTTTCTTT.

V usage is TRBV5-1 and J usage is TRBJ1-1; 8 bases agree with TRBD1. V dropped 4 bases and J dropped 1; count of bases not matched to a gene: 3. The V gene's germline CDR1 is SGHRS and CDR2 YFSETQ. The CDR3 loop spans 14 amino acids. The CDR3 DNA follows: TGCGCCAGCAGCATTCAGGGGGCGAACACTGAAGCTTTCTTT. Protein product: CASSIQGANTEAFF.

The chain recombines TRBV7-9 with TRBJ2-7, with D hard to call. This CDR3 has 14 amino acids. Germline-derived CDR1 and CDR2 are SEHNR and FQNEAQ (reference sequence). V was clipped by 0 bases and J by 7 bases, with 13 bases between them. CDR3 in amino acids: CASSLAGTAWEQYF. The CDR3 DNA reads TGTGCCAGCAGCTTAGCAGGAACTGCGTGGGAGCAGTACTTC. Filled out from reference TRBV7-9 and TRBJ2-7, the complete variable domain reads DTGVSQNPRHKITKRGQNVTFRCDPISEHNRLYWYRQTLGQGPEFLTYFQNEAQLEKSRLLSDRFSAERPKGSFSTLEIQRTEQGDSAMYLCASSLAGTAWEQYFGPGTRLTVT.

The chain couples TRBV5-6 to TRBJ2-7; D is unresolved. Germline lookup yields CDR1 SGHDT and CDR2 YYEEEE. The CDR3 consists of 17 residues. V shed 3 bases and J shed 2 bases, with 21 bases lying between them. The CDR3 coding sequence is TGTGCCAGCAGCTACAGAGGAACAGTGAATGGCCCCTACGAGCAGTACTTC. Protein sequence: CASSYRGTVNGPYEQYF. The full variable domain, rest sourced from reference TRBV5-6 and TRBJ2-7, is DAGVTQSPTHLIKTRGQQVTLRCSPKSGHDTVSWYQQALGQGPQFIFQYYEEEERQRGNFPDRFSGHQFPNYSSELNVNALLLGDSALYLCASSYRGTVNGPYEQYFGPGTRLTVT.

The chain is built from TRBV7-3 and TRBJ2-2; 11 bases map to TRBD2. The CDR3 contains 18 residues. In germline, CDR1 is SGHTA, CDR2 FQGTGA. Losses at the gene ends were 1 base for V and 4 bases for J; bases not matched to a gene: 8. The CDR3 loop reads CASSLKPSGGTSTGELFF. The DNA of the CDR3 is TGTGCCAGCAGCTTAAAGCCTAGCGGGGGGACAAGCACCGGGGAGCTGTTTTTT.

This clone was seen a few times. This chain uses TRBV18 with TRBJ1-1; unclear D gene. V was trimmed by 8 bases and J by 0 bases, leaving 4 bases between them. Germline V CDR1 and CDR2: KGHSH, LQKENI. The CDR3 totals 11 residues. CDR3: CASRVNTEAFF. CDR3 nucleotides: TGTGCCAGCAGGGTGAACACTGAAGCTTTCTTT.

This chain joins TRBV15 and TRBJ1-5, with unresolved D. The germline V gene has CDR1 LNHNV and CDR2 YYDKDF (reference sequence). Trimming left V 3 bases short and J 7 bases short, with 10 bases between. The CDR3 covers 13 residues. The CDR3 nucleotides are TGTGCCACCAGCAGTTCGAGGGCCCAGCCCCAGCATTTT. It codes for CATSSSRAQPQHF.

This sequence joins TRBV19 and TRBJ2-5; 8 positions match TRBD2. The J segment lost 2 bases and the V segment lost 3 bases, leaving 8 bases of the junction unmatched. The germline V gene has CDR1 LNHDA and CDR2 SQIVND (reference sequence). CDR3 length: 16 amino acids. CDR3 in amino acids: CASSIDGGGGQETQYF. In DNA form, the CDR3 reads TGTGCCAGTAGTATCGACGGGGGGGGAGGACAAGAGACCCAGTACTTC.

The rearrangement joins TRBV28 to TRBJ1-4; D gene uncertain. This CDR3 region has 12 residues. Germline V gives CDR1 MDHEN, CDR2 SYDVKM. V lost 10 bases and J 4 bases, leaving 10 bases between the germline ends. Written as DNA, the CDR3 is TGTGCCACCTCTGGCGGTAATGAAAAACTGTTTTTT. This gives the protein CATSGGNEKLFF.

The V call is TRBV28, the J call TRBJ2-7, with TRBD1 identical over 8 bases. After removal of 8 bases from V and 4 bases from J, the junction contained 10 bases not matched to a gene. Germline assignment: CDR1 MDHEN and CDR2 SYDVKM. The CDR3 has 14 amino acids. Written as DNA, the CDR3 is TGTGCCAGCCAGTTCGGGACAGGACGTTACGAGCAGTACTTC. This gives the protein CASQFGTGRYEQYF.

The V gene is TRBV25-1, the J gene TRBJ2-1, with D perhaps assigned TRBD1 or TRBD2 (6 bases each). V lost 7 bases and J 9 bases, leaving 16 bases between the germline ends. Per germline, CDR1 MGHDK and CDR2 SYGVNS. CDR3 size: 13 residues. CDR3 in DNA: TGTGCCAGCACCCGGGAGAGGGGGAGTGAGCAGTTCTTC. It translates to CASTRERGSEQFF. Combining the CDR3 with reference TRBV25-1 and TRBJ2-1 gives the whole variable domain EADIYQTPRYLVIGTGKKITLECSQTMGHDKMYWYQQDPGMELHLIHYSYGVNSTEKGDLSSESTVSRIRTEHFPLTLESARPSHTSQYLCASTRERGSEQFFGPGTRLTVL.